Listed below are T cell receptor beta chains from one sample, sequenced in a study of control samples from healthy donors and cancer patients. Using immunoSEQ multiplex PCR, the repertoire was profiled, and TCRdb retains in-frame clones only, with some absent. The data hold 130,000 or so clones, with 75% to 95% observed a single time. Sequencing used blood. These receptors were collected from a man younger than 35 in good health. CDR3s include the opening cysteine and the closing phenylalanine or tryptophan. D genes are given only for firm matches. Clone size is stated in some rows and not others, as once, few, many or a class when expanded.

abundance	j_gene	d_gene	v_gene	CDR3aa	CDR3nt
-	TRBJ2-1	TRBD1	TRBV28	CASNWAGGFYNEQFF	TGTGCCAGCAATTGGGCAGGGGGCTTCTACAATGAGCAGTTCTTC
-	TRBJ2-7	-	TRBV11-3	CASSLDAGSSYEQYF	TGTGCCAGCAGCTTAGATGCCGGCAGCTCCTACGAGCAGTACTTC
-	TRBJ1-2	-	TRBV19	CASTQKRNYGYTF	TGTGCCAGTACGCAAAAAAGGAACTATGGCTACACCTTC
-	TRBJ1-1	-	TRBV5-1	CASTIDAANTEAFF	TGCGCCAGCACCATCGATGCTGCGAACACTGAAGCTTTCTTT
-	TRBJ1-2	-	TRBV5-1	CASSSQGSANYGYTF	TGCGCCAGCAGCTCACAGGGTTCGGCCAACTATGGCTACACCTTC
-	TRBJ1-6	-	TRBV28	CASSSKHTAGSYNSPLHF	TGTGCCAGCAGTTCAAAACACACGGCGGGCTCCTATAATTCACCCCTCCACTTT
-	TRBJ2-5	-	TRBV5-5	CASSLDFTGETQYF	TGTGCCAGCAGCTTGGATTTTACGGGTGAGACCCAGTACTTC
once	TRBJ1-4	-	TRBV7-9	CASSSAGVQEKLFF	TGTGCCAGCAGCTCGGCAGGGGTACAGGAAAAACTGTTTTTT
-	TRBJ2-3	TRBD2	TRBV7-9	CASSWTSGGPDTQYF	TGTGCCAGCAGCTGGACTAGCGGGGGCCCAGATACGCAGTATTTT
-	TRBJ2-3	-	TRBV2	CASRVSMPRRGFTDTQYF	TGTGCCAGTCGCGTTTCCATGCCCCGGCGGGGATTCACAGATACGCAGTATTTT
-	TRBJ1-1	-	TRBV2	CASSRQEGNTEAFF	TGTGCCAGCAGTAGACAAGAGGGAAACACTGAAGCTTTCTTT
-	TRBJ1-3	-	TRBV6-5	CASSYSPLGNTIYF	TGTGCCAGCAGCTACTCGCCACTAGGAAACACCATATATTTT
-	TRBJ2-7	-	TRBV28	CASGTYSYEQYF	TGTGCCAGCGGGACGTACTCCTACGAGCAGTACTTC
once	TRBJ2-1	TRBD1	TRBV9	CASSGGQSYNEQFF	TGTGCCAGCAGCGGGGGACAGTCCTACAATGAGCAGTTCTTC
once	TRBJ2-7	TRBD1	TRBV5-6	CASSLVWDRTYEQYF	TGTGCCAGCAGCTTGGTTTGGGACAGGACCTACGAGCAGTACTTC
once	TRBJ2-1	-	TRBV3-1/TRBV3-2	CASSQAPSEFF	TGTGCCAGCAGCCAAGCGCCGTCGGAGTTCTTC
-	TRBJ1-5	-	TRBV28	CASSYLVGGGQPQHF	TGTGCCAGCAGTTACCTTGTGGGAGGCGGTCAGCCCCAGCATTTT
-	TRBJ1-2	-	TRBV5-1	CASSPSTGQGYTF	TGCGCCAGCAGCCCGAGTACAGGGCAAGGCTACACCTTC
-	TRBJ1-3	-	TRBV5-5	CASSLVAYSGNTIYF	TGTGCCAGCAGCTTGGTAGCGTACTCTGGAAACACCATATATTTT
-	TRBJ2-3	TRBD2	TRBV7-9	CASSTWTSGGPSTDTQYF	TGTGCCAGCAGCACATGGACTAGCGGGGGGCCTAGCACAGATACGCAGTATTTT
-	TRBJ2-5	TRBD1	TRBV7-9	CASSAPQGAGRETQYF	TGTGCCAGCAGCGCCCCCCAGGGGGCGGGAAGAGAGACCCAGTACTTC
once	TRBJ1-2	-	TRBV14	CASSQGGTEAYYGYTF	TGTGCCAGCAGCCAAGGGGGGACCGAAGCCTACTATGGCTACACCTTC
-	TRBJ2-7	TRBD2	TRBV5-1	CASSGGIAGSLSSYEQYF	TGCGCCAGCAGTGGGGGGATAGCGGGGTCCTTAAGCTCCTACGAGCAGTACTTC
-	TRBJ1-4	-	TRBV9	CASSVGWGVNEKLFF	TGTGCCAGCAGCGTAGGATGGGGGGTTAATGAAAAACTGTTTTTT
-	TRBJ1-5	TRBD1	TRBV19	CASRTGQGGNQPQHF	TGTGCCAGTAGGACCGGACAGGGTGGTAATCAGCCCCAGCATTTT
-	TRBJ2-7	TRBD1	TRBV7-2	CASSEGTGGYEQYF	TGTGCCAGCAGCGAGGGGACAGGGGGCTACGAGCAGTACTTC
-	TRBJ1-3	-	TRBV20-1	CSAREGNTIYF	TGCAGTGCTAGAGAGGGAAACACCATATATTTT
-	TRBJ2-3	-	TRBV24-1	CATRKGWGSPDTQYF	TGTGCCACCAGAAAGGGCTGGGGATCCCCAGATACGCAGTATTTT
-	TRBJ1-5	-	TRBV5-6	CASSTGGQPQHF	TGTGCCAGCAGCACGGGGGGCCAGCCCCAGCATTTT
once	TRBJ2-1	-	TRBV5-1	CASSDYFPTYNEQFF	TGCGCCAGCAGCGACTATTTTCCAACCTACAATGAGCAGTTCTTC
-	TRBJ2-3	TRBD2	TRBV5-1	CASSLAGLAVITDTQYF	TGCGCCAGCAGCTTGGCGGGACTAGCGGTGATCACAGATACGCAGTATTTT
-	TRBJ1-1	-	TRBV5-4	CASSLTPGNAFF	TGTGCCAGCAGCTTGACTCCAGGGAACGCTTTCTTT
-	TRBJ2-1	TRBD2	TRBV7-3	CASSGSGTSGRDEQFF	TGTGCCAGCAGCGGTTCCGGGACTAGCGGGAGGGATGAGCAGTTCTTC
few	TRBJ1-5	-	TRBV7-2	CASSLDRVGQPQHF	TGTGCCAGCAGCTTAGACAGGGTGGGTCAGCCCCAGCATTTT
-	TRBJ2-7	TRBD2	TRBV4-1	CASSHPGRGGHGASEQYF	TGCGCCAGCAGCCACCCCGGGAGGGGGGGACACGGGGCTTCGGAGCAGTACTTC
-	TRBJ1-4	-	TRBV18	CASSPGGRSNEKLFF	TGTGCCAGCTCACCCGGGGGGCGGAGTAACGAAAAACTGTTTTTT
-	TRBJ1-5	-	TRBV21-1	CASSKEEGRSNQPQHF	TGTGCCAGCAGCAAAGAGGAAGGCAGGAGCAATCAGCCCCAGCATTTT
-	TRBJ2-4	-	TRBV15	CATHRQTLAKNIQYF	TGTGCCACCCACAGGCAAACTCTAGCCAAAAACATTCAGTACTTC
-	TRBJ1-5	TRBD1	TRBV19	CASRTGTGGQPQHF	TGTGCCAGTAGAACCGGGACAGGGGGTCAGCCCCAGCATTTT
-	TRBJ1-2	TRBD1	TRBV5-5	CASSLSSGGDYGYTF	TGTGCCAGCAGCTTGTCGTCAGGGGGCGACTATGGCTACACCTTC
-	TRBJ2-7	-	TRBV3-1/TRBV3-2	CASSQMDNSYEQYF	TGTGCCAGCAGCCAGATGGACAATTCCTACGAGCAGTACTTC
few	TRBJ2-1	TRBD1	TRBV5-4	CASSADRVNEQFF	TGTGCCAGCAGCGCGGACAGGGTCAATGAGCAGTTCTTC
-	TRBJ2-7	-	TRBV3-1/TRBV3-2	CASSQDKGSGGNTYEQYF	TGTGCCAGCAGCCAAGATAAAGGGTCTGGGGGGAACACCTACGAGCAGTACTTC
-	TRBJ2-2	-	TRBV4-1	CASSQDPGELFF	TGCGCCAGCAGCCAAGACCCCGGGGAGCTGTTTTTT
-	TRBJ2-1	TRBD2	TRBV7-6	CASSLASLAGAGNEQFF	TGTGCCAGCAGCTTAGCTTCCCTAGCGGGGGCTGGCAATGAGCAGTTCTTC
-	TRBJ2-3	TRBD2	TRBV15	CATSSPPGLAGGTDTQYF	TGTGCCACCAGCTCTCCCCCCGGGCTAGCGGGGGGCACAGATACGCAGTATTTT
-	TRBJ1-1	TRBD1	TRBV5-1	CASSVTGTGGTEAFF	TGCGCCAGCAGCGTTACCGGGACAGGGGGGACTGAAGCTTTCTTT
-	TRBJ1-2	-	TRBV10-1	CASSVTDGYTF	TGCGCCAGCAGTGTCACAGATGGCTACACCTTC
-	TRBJ2-5	TRBD1	TRBV13	CASSHRDREYQETQYF	TGTGCCAGCAGCCACCGGGACAGGGAATACCAAGAGACCCAGTACTTC
-	TRBJ1-4	-	TRBV5-1	CASSLMASNEKLFF	TGCGCCAGCAGCTTAATGGCCTCTAATGAAAAACTGTTTTTT